This T cell receptor beta chain was recovered during a study of CXCR3 chemokines and chemotherapy response in bladder cancer. This CDR3 is built from 13 residues. From germline, CDR1 is GTSNPN and CDR2 SVGIG (reference sequence). The ends lost 5 bases at V and 4 bases at J; junction bases unmatched: 3. TCRdb ran MiXCR on the PCR reads and lists one entry per CDR3 protein. The sample holds several thousand distinct CDR3 sequences; roughly an eighth are singletons and the top ten take 11%. This clonotype was found many times. The gene calls are TRBV30 and TRBJ1-1; TRBD1 agrees at 11 bases. This receptor was identified in a human donor with bladder cancer that responded to neoadjuvant chemotherapy. Sampling was carried out from a patient whose treatment included neoadjuvant chemotherapy. Here the CDR3 DNA reads TGTGCCTGGGGACAGGGGGCGGTCACTGAAGCTTTCTTT. Protein product: CAWGQGAVTEAFF. Looking up the rest from reference TRBV30 and TRBJ1-1 gives the full variable domain: SQTIHQWPATLVQPVGSPLSLECTVEGTSNPNLYWYRQAAGRGLQLLFYSVGIGQISSEVPQNLSASRPQDRQFILSSKKLLLSDSGFYLCAWGQGAVTEAFFGQGTRLTVV.